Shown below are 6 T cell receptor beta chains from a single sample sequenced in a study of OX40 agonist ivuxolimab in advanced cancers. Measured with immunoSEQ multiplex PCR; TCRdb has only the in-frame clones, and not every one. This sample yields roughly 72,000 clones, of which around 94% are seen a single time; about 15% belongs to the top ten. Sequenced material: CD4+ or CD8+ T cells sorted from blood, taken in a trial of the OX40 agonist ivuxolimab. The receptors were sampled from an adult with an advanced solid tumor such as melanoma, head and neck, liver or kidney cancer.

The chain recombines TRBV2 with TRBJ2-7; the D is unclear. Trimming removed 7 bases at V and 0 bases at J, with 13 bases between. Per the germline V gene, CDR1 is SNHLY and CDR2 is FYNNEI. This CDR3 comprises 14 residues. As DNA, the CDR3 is TGTGCCAGCACTGCCCGGGTTTTCTCCTACGAGCAGTACTTC. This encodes CASTARVFSYEQYF.

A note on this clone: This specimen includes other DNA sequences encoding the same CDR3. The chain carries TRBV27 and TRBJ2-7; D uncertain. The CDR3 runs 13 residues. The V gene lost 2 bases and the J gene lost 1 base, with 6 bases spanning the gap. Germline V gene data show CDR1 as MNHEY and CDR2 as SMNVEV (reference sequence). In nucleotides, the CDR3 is TGTGCCAGCAGTTTAAGGGCATCCTACGAGCAGTACTTC. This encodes CASSLRASYEQYF.

CDR3 amino acids: CASSYLTGTSPYEQYF. The CDR3 DNA follows: TGTGCCAGCAGTTACCTGACCGGGACTAGTCCCTACGAGCAGTACTTC. The V call is TRBV6-5, the J call TRBJ2-7; TRBD2 matches 8 bases. Germline-derived CDR1 and CDR2 are MNHEY and SVGAGI. With 2 bases clipped from V and 2 bases from J, the junction kept 8 bases outside the gene matches. The CDR3 sequence is 16 residues long.

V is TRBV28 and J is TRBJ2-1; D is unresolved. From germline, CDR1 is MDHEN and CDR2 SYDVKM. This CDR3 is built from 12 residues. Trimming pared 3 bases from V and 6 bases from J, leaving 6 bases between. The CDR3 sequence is CASSLTSNEQFF. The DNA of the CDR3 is TGTGCCAGCAGTTTGACTTCCAATGAGCAGTTCTTC. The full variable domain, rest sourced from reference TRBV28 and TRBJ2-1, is DVKVTQSSRYLVKRTGEKVFLECVQDMDHENMFWYRQDPGLGLRLIYFSYDVKMKEKGDIPEGYSVSREKKERFSLILESASTNQTSMYLCASSLTSNEQFFGPGTRLTVL.

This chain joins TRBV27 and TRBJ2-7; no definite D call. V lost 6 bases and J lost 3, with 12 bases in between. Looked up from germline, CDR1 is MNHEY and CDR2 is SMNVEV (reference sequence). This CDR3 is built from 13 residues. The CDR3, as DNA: TGTGCCAGCAGCCGAACGCTACTCTACGAGCAGTACTTC. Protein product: CASSRTLLYEQYF.

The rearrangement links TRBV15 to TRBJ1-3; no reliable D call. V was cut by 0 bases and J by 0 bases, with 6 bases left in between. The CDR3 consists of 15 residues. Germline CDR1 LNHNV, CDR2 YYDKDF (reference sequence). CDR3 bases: TGTGCCACCAGCAGAGAGAGGGACTCTGGAAACACCATATATTTT. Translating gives CATSRERDSGNTIYF.